This T cell receptor (beta chain) was captured by sequencing in a study of TIL therapy for anti-PD-1-resistant metastatic lung cancer. Across the study: Median patient age was about 55, ranging about 35-85 years. Most patients had lung adenocarcinoma; a few tumors were EGFR-mutant, two ALK-rearranged; half smoked currently or formerly.

Trimming took 0 bases from V and 6 from J, leaving 18 bases between them. The CDR3 runs to 17 residues. The germline gives CDR1 LGHNA, CDR2 YNFKEQ. Study conclusions and caveats: The cohort had more treatment-naive, never-smoker and oncogene-addicted patients than typical.

In its sample, this clone was seen a few times. The target antigen is unknown. Sample time point: pre-treatment sample, taken before nivolumab and TIL therapy. The immunoSEQ assay was v3. Each library reached some 2 million read pairs, or roughly 4.5-6.5 million at deep level. Here immunoSEQ multiplex PCR was the method, and the copy in TCRdb shows in-frame clones only, minus some. Seen here are around 30,000 clones, around three quarters observed once, and the top ten hold 2.5% to 3%. This clonotype was sampled from a woman between 30 and 79 years old with non-small cell lung cancer. The starting material was blood, obtained at baseline. This sequence joins TRBV4-2 and TRBJ2-1, with a weak D call TRBD2 (6 bases). CDR3 loop: CASSQEGWRDKSNEQFF. Here the CDR3 DNA reads TGTGCCAGCAGCCAAGAGGGCTGGCGGGATAAGTCCAATGAGCAGTTCTTC.